Listed below are T cell receptor beta chains from one sample, sequenced in a study of shared clonotypes between healthy human individuals. This table comes from immunoSEQ multiplex PCR, and its TCRdb copy is limited to in-frame clones, with some not included. The sample lists a few million clones; around 90% were seen once. Sequencing used naive CD4+ T cells from PBMCs. The source is a man between 18 and 35 years old in good health. Some clones in this sample may be carry-over from other donors' samples. Each CDR3 is given with its conserved first and last residue. The order of the fields is J gene, clone size, D gene, V gene, CDR3 protein, CDR3 DNA. D genes are given only for firm matches. Not every row has a clone size; where given, it reads once, few, many or a size class.

>TRBJ2-4|.|TRBD2|TRBV18
CASSPVSGRRNIQYF
TGTGCCAGCTCACCCGTTAGCGGGAGGAGGAACATTCAGTACTTC
>TRBJ2-5|.|.|TRBV9
CASSVMSRREETQYF
TGTGCCAGCAGCGTAATGTCTAGAAGGGAGGAGACCCAGTACTTC
>TRBJ2-7|.|.|TRBV28
CASSSISRKEYF
TGTGCCAGCAGTTCGATCAGTAGGAAAGAGTACTTC
>TRBJ2-1|.|.|TRBV7-9
CASSFEGGGRGTHEQFF
TGTGCCAGCAGCTTCGAAGGGGGGGGGCGGGGGACGCATGAGCAGTTCTTC
>TRBJ2-5|once|.|TRBV2
CASSADRLETQYF
TGTGCCAGCAGTGCAGACAGGTTAGAGACCCAGTACTTC
>TRBJ1-2|.|.|TRBV6-1
CASVDNGSNRYGYTF
TGTGCCAGTGTCGATAACGGGTCTAATAGGTATGGCTACACCTTC
>TRBJ2-1|once|TRBD2|TRBV10-3
CAISTMTSGTLNEQFF
TGTGCCATCAGTACCATGACTAGCGGGACGTTGAATGAGCAGTTCTTC
>TRBJ2-5|.|.|TRBV11-3
CASSSDSRETQYF
TGTGCCAGCAGCTCTGACAGCCGAGAGACCCAGTACTTC
>TRBJ1-5|.|TRBD1|TRBV18
CASSPPGTGNQPQHF
TGTGCCAGCTCACCACCGGGGACAGGGAATCAGCCCCAGCATTTT
>TRBJ2-3|.|TRBD2|TRBV7-8
CASSEPSGRVTDTQYF
TGTGCCAGCAGCGAACCTAGCGGGAGGGTTACAGATACGCAGTATTTT
>TRBJ1-3|.|.|TRBV25-1
CASSDTSEGTGNTIYF
TGTGCCAGCAGTGACACATCTGAGGGAACAGGAAACACCATATATTTT
>TRBJ1-1|.|.|TRBV7-8
CASSWGTTNTEAFF
TGTGCCAGCAGCTGGGGGACAACCAACACTGAAGCTTTCTTT
>TRBJ1-2|.|TRBD1|TRBV5-1
CASSLAGQGRGGYTF
TGCGCCAGCAGCTTGGCGGGACAGGGAAGGGGTGGCTACACCTTC
>TRBJ1-4|few|.|TRBV6-6
CASSARQFELFF
TGTGCCAGCAGCGCCAGACAGTTTGAACTGTTTTTT
>TRBJ2-1|.|TRBD2|TRBV14
CASSQDTLAGAGYNEQFF
TGTGCCAGCAGCCAAGATACCCTAGCGGGAGCAGGGTACAATGAGCAGTTCTTC
>TRBJ1-5|.|.|TRBV21-1
CASSKGGQLNQPQHF
TGTGCCAGCAGCAAAGGGGGCCAGCTAAATCAGCCCCAGCATTTT
>TRBJ2-3|.|TRBD2|TRBV11-2
CASSLVGGTRTDTQYF
TGTGCCAGCAGCTTAGTGGGGGGGACGAGGACAGATACGCAGTATTTT
>TRBJ1-2|.|TRBD1|TRBV28
CASTTGGGYGDQNYGYTF
TGTGCCAGCACCACAGGGGGGGGTTACGGCGACCAAAACTATGGCTACACCTTC
>TRBJ1-5|.|.|TRBV6-1
CASGQQGAQPQHF
TGTGCCAGCGGGCAACAGGGTGCACAGCCCCAGCATTTT
>TRBJ1-4|.|.|TRBV5-4
CASSTHPTANEKLFF
TGTGCCAGCAGCACTCACCCGACGGCTAATGAAAAACTGTTTTTT
>TRBJ1-2|few|.|TRBV28
CASGTLSWKYGYTF
TGTGCCAGCGGGACCCTGAGTTGGAAGTATGGCTACACCTTC
>TRBJ1-2|.|.|TRBV6-6
CASSLEGGIWDYTF
TGTGCCAGCAGCCTAGAGGGGGGGATTTGGGACTACACCTTC
>TRBJ2-2|.|.|TRBV5-1
CASSLGLTGELFF
TGCGCCAGCAGCTTGGGACTGACCGGGGAGCTGTTTTTT
>TRBJ2-1|.|.|TRBV18
CASSPIAGRGNEQFF
TGTGCCAGCTCACCTATCGCAGGGAGAGGCAATGAGCAGTTCTTC
>TRBJ1-2|.|TRBD1|TRBV6-5
CASSYPGQGAFGYTF
TGTGCCAGCAGTTACCCCGGACAGGGGGCATTTGGCTACACCTTC
>TRBJ2-2|.|.|TRBV5-1
CASSLSTEAHTGELFF
TGCGCCAGCAGCTTGTCGACGGAGGCCCACACCGGGGAGCTGTTTTTT
>TRBJ1-2|.|TRBD1|TRBV7-2
CASRGQGDHYGYTF
TGTGCCAGCAGGGGACAGGGGGACCACTATGGCTACACCTTC
>TRBJ2-5|.|.|TRBV5-1
CASSSHGTPQETQYF
TGCGCCAGCAGCTCCCATGGGACACCGCAAGAGACCCAGTACTTC
>TRBJ2-3|.|TRBD2|TRBV5-1
CASTIAGGYTDTQYF
TGCGCCAGCACCATAGCGGGAGGGTACACAGATACGCAGTATTTT
>TRBJ2-7|.|TRBD2|TRBV4-1
CASSHPSGRYYEQYF
TGCGCCAGCAGCCACCCTAGCGGGAGGTACTACGAGCAGTACTTC
>TRBJ2-5|.|.|TRBV28
CASTITLRETQYF
TGTGCCAGCACCATTACACTCCGGGAGACCCAGTACTTC
>TRBJ2-7|once|TRBD2|TRBV5-1
CASSQQSGSDLEQYF
TGCGCCAGCAGCCAGCAGAGCGGGAGCGACCTGGAGCAGTACTTC
>TRBJ2-5|.|TRBD1|TRBV28
CASRKQGSGETQYF
TGTGCCAGCAGGAAACAGGGGTCTGGGGAGACCCAGTACTTC
>TRBJ2-7|once|.|TRBV5-1
CASSFDRFSYEQYF
TGCGCCAGCAGCTTTGACAGATTCTCCTACGAGCAGTACTTC
>TRBJ2-5|.|TRBD1|TRBV4-1
CASSQDRGAGGFGETQYF
TGCGCCAGCAGCCAAGATCGAGGAGCAGGGGGTTTCGGAGAGACCCAGTACTTC
>TRBJ1-5|few|.|TRBV30
CAWSVVQGSQPQHF
TGTGCCTGGAGTGTGGTACAGGGAAGTCAGCCCCAGCATTTT
>TRBJ2-3|once|TRBD2|TRBV5-1
CASSLAGGSPDTQYF
TGCGCCAGCAGCTTAGCGGGAGGCTCCCCAGATACGCAGTATTTT
>TRBJ2-3|.|.|TRBV28
CASSPPYAGTDTQYF
TGTGCCAGCAGTCCCCCTTATGCCGGGACAGATACGCAGTATTTT
>TRBJ2-5|.|.|TRBV5-1
CASSSLQGTETQYF
TGCGCCAGCAGCTCTTTACAGGGAACGGAGACCCAGTACTTC
>TRBJ1-3|.|TRBD1|TRBV5-4
CASSLAGTGSSGNTIYF
TGTGCCAGCAGCTTGGCCGGGACAGGGAGCTCTGGAAACACCATATATTTT
>TRBJ1-2|.|.|TRBV29-1
CSVEDLGGAGYTF
TGCAGCGTTGAAGATCTGGGGGGGGCTGGCTACACCTTC
>TRBJ2-5|.|TRBD2|TRBV6-1
CASSEEGTSGMVRETQYF
TGTGCCAGCAGTGAAGAAGGGACTAGCGGGATGGTCAGGGAGACCCAGTACTTC
>TRBJ1-4|.|TRBD1|TRBV7-2
CASSLAGTGVRLFF
TGTGCCAGCAGCTTAGCAGGGACAGGGGTACGACTGTTTTTT
>TRBJ1-1|.|.|TRBV19
CASSILPGASTEAFF
TGTGCCAGTAGTATACTGCCGGGGGCGAGCACTGAAGCTTTCTTT